This T cell receptor (beta chain) was recovered during a study of neurological immune-mediated disorders. This clonotype has at least ten counts. The authors produced cDNA by 5'RACE using 10-nucleotide random UMIs. TCRdb fed the 5' RACE reads into MiXCR, producing one record per CDR3 protein. Of around 29,000 distinct CDR3 sequences listed, about an eighth were seen once; the top ten hold 5.5% to 7%. The material sequenced was PBMCs. This receptor was obtained from an older woman in good health.

CDR3 residues: CSARWGPGGNTIYF. CDR3 nucleotides: TGCAGTGCTAGGTGGGGGCCGGGAGGAAACACCATATATTTT. V usage is TRBV20-1 and J usage is TRBJ1-3, with a possible D match to TRBD1 (6 bases). The V end lost 3 bases, the J end lost 4 bases, and 13 bases lay between the germline ends. The CDR3 covers 14 residues. Germline V lookup: CDR1 DFQATT, CDR2 SNEGSKA (reference sequence).